The entry below describes one T cell receptor beta chain. Source study methods: Reference gene primer amplification in the assay estimated nucleated cell counts. Method: immunoSEQ multiplex PCR; TCRdb's copy keeps in-frame clones and lacks some. That table gives V, J and clone size, and the DNA gave D and trimming. Counted here are 120,000 to 150,000 clones, around nine tenths occurring once; the ten biggest clones make up 10% to 13%. The record originates from a study of blood T cell repertoires in COVID-19. Background on the study: T cells, B-cell-depleted T cells, or PBMCs provided the cDNA or gDNA that served as material.

The V segment lost 2 bases and the J segment 4 bases; nucleotides outside the gene matches: 4. This CDR3 is 14 amino acids long. CDR1 is KGHSH, CDR2 LQKENI, per germline. The chain joins TRBV18 to TRBJ2-5; 7 positions match TRBD2. The specimen sequenced was peripheral blood. This clonotype was sampled from a man over 45 with active or convalescent COVID-19. CDR3 coding DNA: TGTGCCAGCTCACCAAGTTCGGGAGGAGAGACCCAGTACTTC. Translating it yields CASSPSSGGETQYF.